The T cell receptor beta chain under discussion was sequenced for a study of CD8 T cells in ankylosing spondylitis. Overall study results and limits: Seven to nine highly homologous variants formed a TCR beta motif that appeared characteristic of ankylosing spondylitis blood. Both synovial fluid and blood in reactive arthritis had previously been reported to carry some motif variants.

Construction of TCR beta libraries was performed using quantitative 5'-RACE with molecular barcodes. TCRdb ran MiXCR on the 5' RACE reads and lists one entry per CDR3 protein. The sample lists more than 400,000 distinct CDR3 sequences, roughly 5% occurring once. Many counts were recorded for this clonotype. Its antigen is not known. This CDR3 comprises 13 residues. Trimming removed 5 bases from V and 0 bases from J, with 8 bases in between. Germline values: CDR1 SGHTA, CDR2 FQGNSA. The sequence came from a male donor with ankylosing spondylitis. The rearrangement uses TRBV7-2 and TRBJ2-7, with no clear D. The sequencing sample was made of blood, either unsorted or a sorted T cell fraction (not recorded which). CDR3 in amino acids: CASSMRNSYEQYF. CDR3 coding DNA: TGTGCCAGCAGCATGAGGAACTCCTACGAGCAGTACTTC.